This T cell receptor (beta chain) emerged from a study of neurological immune-mediated disorders. This clonotype was picked up many times. The V gene's germline CDR1 is MDHEN and CDR2 SYDVKM. Trimming stripped 5 bases from V and 4 bases from J, with 14 bases between. This CDR3 region has 15 residues. TCRdb itself ran the 5' RACE reads through MiXCR, one entry per CDR3 protein. The sample lists 55,000 to 70,000 distinct CDR3 sequences, more than 4% seen once, with 3.4% in the top ten. Sequences were obtained from PBMCs. The sequence came from a woman aged 50 to 65 with multiple sclerosis. This chain uses TRBV28 with TRBJ2-2; possible D gene TRBD1, 6 bases. The CDR3 DNA reads TGTGCCAGCAGTCCCCACAGGGAAAGCACCGGGGAGCTGTTTTTT. It codes for CASSPHRESTGELFF.